This T cell receptor (beta chain) was identified during a study of blood T cell repertoires in COVID-19. Study context: The origin of the acute and convalescent COVID-19 samples was the United States, Italy and Spain.

Germline V gives CDR1 SGHTA, CDR2 FQGNSA. The V and J ends lost 1 base and 7 bases, in that order; junction bases with no gene match: 5. CDR3 size: 15 residues. Profiled with immunoSEQ multiplex PCR; TCRdb holds only in-frame clones, not every one. In the table there are some 130,000 clones, almost 85% of which are singletons. The V gene is TRBV7-2, the J gene TRBJ2-2; 8 positions match TRBD2. The receptor was derived from a man in his 60s with acute or convalescent COVID-19. The sample taken for sequencing was peripheral blood. The CDR3 nucleotides read TGTGCCAGCAGCTTAGACGGGGGGGCAGGCGGGGAGCTGTTTTTT. The encoded protein is CASSLDGGAGGELFF. Filled out from reference TRBV7-2 and TRBJ2-2, the complete variable domain reads GAGVSQSPSNKVTEKGKDVELRCDPISGHTALYWYRQSLGQGLEFLIYFQGNSAPDKSGLPSDRFSAERTGGSVSTLTIQRTQQEDSAVYLCASSLDGGAGGELFFGEGSRLTVL.